Reported below is one TCR beta chain. Its antigen is not known. The data were obtained in a study of PD-1 blockade in classical Hodgkin lymphoma. Study results and limitations: Newly diagnosed patients had diversity similar to the baseline diversity of complete responders.

The CDR3 contains 12 residues. V dropped 4 bases and J dropped 5 bases, with 7 bases sitting between them. Per germline, CDR1 ENHRY and CDR2 SYGVKD. The time point: cycle 4 day 1 (C4D1), after more than five weeks of nivolumab. Relapses following autologous stem cell transplantation were seen in all patients, with brentuximab vedotin exposure varying. This table comes from immunoSEQ multiplex PCR, and its TCRdb copy is limited to in-frame clones, with some not included. Of roughly 96,000 clones in the sample, under 95% were seen once. This TCR derives from a human donor with classical Hodgkin lymphoma. Sequenced here: peripheral blood mononuclear cells (PBMCs), sampled before the fourth cycle of nivolumab. The chain is built from TRBV10-3 and TRBJ2-3; unclear D gene. CDR3 amino acids: CAISGSKDTQYF. Here the CDR3 DNA reads TGTGCCATCAGTGGATCAAAAGATACGCAGTATTTT.